What follows is one T cell receptor (beta chain) and its context. It lacks a known antigen. No per-base quality is available; no much larger clone lies one base away. This sample stems from a study of blood T cell repertoires in COVID-19 (dated by TCRdb to about 2020). As for the study more broadly: Collaborator samples came from the United States, Italy and Spain and covered acute and convalescent phases of COVID-19. The material from the prospective study consisted of cDNA or gDNA derived from T cells, B-cell-depleted T cells, or PBMCs. The dataset comprised deeply sampled blood TCRbeta repertoires from subjects exposed to, actively infected with, or recovered from COVID-19. The repertoires were released in a freely available public database intended as a resource for research on the immune response to SARS-CoV-2. The samples were drawn from two sources: the first 160 participants of the ongoing ImmuneRACE study, and 1,000 to 1,500 subjects contributed by 6 global collaborators. Nearly every sample came with metadata listing a de-identified subject ID, COVID-19 status, age in years and sex. Where available, HLA class I and class II types were taken from metadata supplied by the sample provider and were not determined by assay-based typing.

V is pared back by 1 base and J by 12 bases, with 13 bases lying between the germline termini. The CDR3 runs 13 residues from the cysteine to the phenylalanine. The entry retains the CDR3 DNA only, 39 bases that are in frame from base 1. From a lookup of the germline V gene (reference sequence), CDR1 and CDR2 are GTSNPN and SVGIG. Study-wide conclusions, independent of this receptor: The amount of clinical and demographic metadata varied by source and participant and was provided uncurated.

Collaborating institutions collected whole blood in K2EDTA tubes following their own protocols. For TCRbeta analysis, collaborator samples were shipped as frozen whole blood, as isolated PBMCs, or as DNA extracted from either sample type. TCRbeta CDR3 regions were amplified from genomic DNA using the immunoSEQ Assay, a bias-controlled multiplex PCR. On the authors' methods: Within the assay, amplification of reference gene primers was used to estimate how many nucleated cells each sample contained. To quantify the absolute abundance of each unique TCRbeta CDR3 rearrangement, sequence reads were collapsed and filtered. For each sample, productive Simpson clonality was calculated by taking the square root of Simpson's diversity index across productive rearrangements. Not all clones reach the TCRdb copy of this immuneACCESS table, which keeps in-frame sequences only. Checked studies attribute under half of the gap to unresolved V genes and leave the rest unexplained. V and J calls and clone size come straight from that table; D and trimming were deduced from the DNA. In all, the sample holds 140,000 or so clones, and around 90% of those were seen once. Around 5% of the sample rests with the top ten.

The clonotype was recovered from a human donor in a cohort sampled during active COVID-19. Specimen: peripheral blood. The sequence links TRBV30 to TRBJ1-6; no D gene is confidently identified. The DNA reads as follows: TGTGCCTGGAGTGCCCAAACCGGGATACCCCTCCACTTT. This encodes CAWSAQTGIPLHF.